The present T cell receptor beta chain was sequenced within a study of technical replicates of blood from a few donors. Method: immunoSEQ multiplex PCR; TCRdb's copy keeps in-frame clones and lacks some. The sample consists of 55,000 to 75,000 clones, around 96% of them appearing once. There are 15 residues in the CDR3. Losses at the gene ends were 5 bases for V and 6 bases for J; bases not matched to a gene: 9. The germline CDR1 and CDR2 sequences are SEHNR and FQNEAQ (reference sequence). The rearrangement joins TRBV7-9 to TRBJ2-7, with 11 bases that match TRBD1. The clonotype was recovered from a human donor in good health. Some clones in this sample may be carry-over from other donors' samples. The sequenced sample was PBMCs. The CDR3 loop reads CASSREQDRGLEQYF. In DNA form, the CDR3 reads TGTGCCAGCAGCCGAGAGCAGGACAGGGGGCTCGAGCAGTACTTC.